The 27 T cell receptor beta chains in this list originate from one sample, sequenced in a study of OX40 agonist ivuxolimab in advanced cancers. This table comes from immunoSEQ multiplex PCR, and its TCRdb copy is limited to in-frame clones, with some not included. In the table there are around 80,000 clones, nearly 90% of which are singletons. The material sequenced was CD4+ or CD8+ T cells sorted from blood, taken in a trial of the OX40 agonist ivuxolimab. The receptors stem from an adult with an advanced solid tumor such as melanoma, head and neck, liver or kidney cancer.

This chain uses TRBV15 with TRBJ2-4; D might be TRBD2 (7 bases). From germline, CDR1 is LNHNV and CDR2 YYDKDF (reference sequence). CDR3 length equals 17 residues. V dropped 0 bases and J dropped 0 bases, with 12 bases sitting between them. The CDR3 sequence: CATSRERRGLAKNIQYF. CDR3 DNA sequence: TGTGCCACCAGCAGAGAAAGGCGGGGGCTAGCCAAAAACATTCAGTACTTC.

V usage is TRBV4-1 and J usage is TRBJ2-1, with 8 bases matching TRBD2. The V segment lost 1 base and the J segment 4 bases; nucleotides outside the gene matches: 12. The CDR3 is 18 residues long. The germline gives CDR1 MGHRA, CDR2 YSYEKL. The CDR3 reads CASSQVGLAGPSYNEQFF. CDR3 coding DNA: TGCGCCAGCAGCCAAGTGGGGCTAGCGGGTCCCTCTTACAATGAGCAGTTCTTC.

As DNA, the CDR3 is TGTGCCAGCAGTCTACAGACAGGGGTAACCTCACCCCTCCACTTT. Its protein product is CASSLQTGVTSPLHF. V and J are TRBV6-5 and TRBJ1-6; 8 bases match TRBD1. This CDR3 has 15 amino acids. Germline-derived CDR1 and CDR2 are MNHEY and SVGAGI. Trimming cost V 5 bases and J 10 bases; bases outside gene matches: 10.

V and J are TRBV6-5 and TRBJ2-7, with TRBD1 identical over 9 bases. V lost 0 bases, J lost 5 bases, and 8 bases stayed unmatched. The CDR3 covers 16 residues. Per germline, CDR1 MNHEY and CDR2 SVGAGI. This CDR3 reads CASSYSSWTGEHEQYF. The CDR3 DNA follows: TGTGCCAGCAGTTACTCATCGTGGACAGGGGAGCACGAGCAGTACTTC.

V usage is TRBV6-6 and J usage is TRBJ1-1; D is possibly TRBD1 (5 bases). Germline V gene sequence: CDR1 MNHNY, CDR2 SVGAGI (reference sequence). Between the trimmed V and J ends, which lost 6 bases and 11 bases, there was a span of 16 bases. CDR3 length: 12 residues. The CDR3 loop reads CASSRGEGLAFF. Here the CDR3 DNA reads TGTGCCAGCAGCCGCGGAGAGGGGTTGGCTTTCTTT.

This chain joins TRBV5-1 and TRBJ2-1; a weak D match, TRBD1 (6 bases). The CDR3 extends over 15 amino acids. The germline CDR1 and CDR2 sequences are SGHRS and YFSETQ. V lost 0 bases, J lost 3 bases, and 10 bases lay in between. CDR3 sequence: CASSLGDTLYNEQFF. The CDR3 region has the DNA TGCGCCAGCAGCTTGGGGGACACCCTCTACAATGAGCAGTTCTTC.

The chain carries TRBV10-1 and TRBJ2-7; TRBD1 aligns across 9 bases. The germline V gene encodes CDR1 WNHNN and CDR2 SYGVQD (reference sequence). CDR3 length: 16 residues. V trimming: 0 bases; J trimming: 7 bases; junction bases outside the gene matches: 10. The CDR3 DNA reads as TGCGCCAGCAGTGAGTCGACGGGACAGGGTTCAGGGGAGCAGTACTTC. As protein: CASSESTGQGSGEQYF.

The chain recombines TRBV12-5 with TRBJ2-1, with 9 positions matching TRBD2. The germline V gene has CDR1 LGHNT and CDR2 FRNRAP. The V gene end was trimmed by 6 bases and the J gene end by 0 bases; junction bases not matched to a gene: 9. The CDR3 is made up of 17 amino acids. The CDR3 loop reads CASGQLAGLSSYNEQFF. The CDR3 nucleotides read TGTGCTAGTGGGCAACTAGCGGGTCTAAGCTCCTACAATGAGCAGTTCTTC.

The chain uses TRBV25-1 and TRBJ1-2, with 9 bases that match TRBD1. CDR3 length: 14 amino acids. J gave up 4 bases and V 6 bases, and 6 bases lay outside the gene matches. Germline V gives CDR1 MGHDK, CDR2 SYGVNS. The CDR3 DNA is TGTGCCAGCAGCGTGACAGGGGGGAGCTATGGCTACACCTTC. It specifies CASSVTGGSYGYTF.

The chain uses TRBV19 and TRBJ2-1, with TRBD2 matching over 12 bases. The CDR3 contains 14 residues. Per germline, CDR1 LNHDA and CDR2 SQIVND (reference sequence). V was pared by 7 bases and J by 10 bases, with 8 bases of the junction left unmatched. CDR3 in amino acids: CASKGLAGIREQFF. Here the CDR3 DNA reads TGTGCCAGTAAGGGACTAGCGGGCATTCGGGAGCAGTTCTTC.

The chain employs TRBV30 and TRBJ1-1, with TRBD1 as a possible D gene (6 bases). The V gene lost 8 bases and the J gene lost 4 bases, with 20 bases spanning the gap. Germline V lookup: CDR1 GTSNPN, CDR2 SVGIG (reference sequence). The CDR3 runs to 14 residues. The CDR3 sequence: CAADMGAGSTEAFF. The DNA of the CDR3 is TGTGCCGCAGACATGGGGGCGGGTAGCACTGAAGCTTTCTTT.

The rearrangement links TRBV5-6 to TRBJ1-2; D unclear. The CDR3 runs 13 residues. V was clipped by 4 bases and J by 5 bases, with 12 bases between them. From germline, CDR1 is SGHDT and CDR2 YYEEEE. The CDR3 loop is CASSLADGYGYTF. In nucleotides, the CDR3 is TGTGCCAGCAGCCTAGCCGACGGGTATGGCTACACCTTC.

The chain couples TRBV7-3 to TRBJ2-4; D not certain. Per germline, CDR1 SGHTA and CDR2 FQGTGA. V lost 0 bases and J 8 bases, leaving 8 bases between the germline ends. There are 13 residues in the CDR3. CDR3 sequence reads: CASSLTGRDIQYF. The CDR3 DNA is TGTGCCAGCAGCTTAACAGGACGGGACATTCAGTACTTC.

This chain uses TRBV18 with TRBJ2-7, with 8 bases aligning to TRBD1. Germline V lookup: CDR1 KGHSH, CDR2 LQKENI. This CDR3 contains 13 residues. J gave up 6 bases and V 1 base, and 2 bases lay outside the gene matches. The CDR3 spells CASSPLDRGEQYF. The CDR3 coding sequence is TGTGCCAGCTCACCACTCGACAGGGGCGAGCAGTACTTC.

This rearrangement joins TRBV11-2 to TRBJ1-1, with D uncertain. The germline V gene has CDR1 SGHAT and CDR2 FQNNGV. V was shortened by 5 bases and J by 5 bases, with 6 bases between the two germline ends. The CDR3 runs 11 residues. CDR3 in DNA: TGTGCCAGCAGCCGTACGACTGAAGCTTTCTTT. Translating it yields CASSRTTEAFF.

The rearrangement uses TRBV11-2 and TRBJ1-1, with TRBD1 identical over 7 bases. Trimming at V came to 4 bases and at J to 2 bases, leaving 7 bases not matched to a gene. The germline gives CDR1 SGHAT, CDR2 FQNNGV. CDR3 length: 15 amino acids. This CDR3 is CASSSRTGLNTEAFF. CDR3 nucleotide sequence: TGTGCCAGCAGCTCGAGGACAGGACTAAACACTGAAGCTTTCTTT.

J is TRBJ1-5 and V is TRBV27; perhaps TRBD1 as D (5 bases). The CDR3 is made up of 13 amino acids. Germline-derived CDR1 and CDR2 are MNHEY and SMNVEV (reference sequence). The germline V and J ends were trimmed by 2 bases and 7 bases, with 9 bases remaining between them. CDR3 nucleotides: TGTGCCAGCAGTTTAATGGGGGACCAGCCCCAGCATTTT. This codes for CASSLMGDQPQHF.

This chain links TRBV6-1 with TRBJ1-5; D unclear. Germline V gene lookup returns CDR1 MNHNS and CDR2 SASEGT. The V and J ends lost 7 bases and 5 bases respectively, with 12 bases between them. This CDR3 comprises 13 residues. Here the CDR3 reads CASNLAGDQPQHF. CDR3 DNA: TGTGCCAGCAATCTTGCAGGTGATCAGCCCCAGCATTTT.

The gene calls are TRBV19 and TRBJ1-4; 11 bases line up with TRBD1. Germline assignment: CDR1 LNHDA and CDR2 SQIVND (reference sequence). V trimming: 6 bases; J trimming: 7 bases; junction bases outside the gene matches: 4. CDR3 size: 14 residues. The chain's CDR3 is CASRKDRGLEKLFF. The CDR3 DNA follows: TGTGCCAGTAGAAAGGACAGGGGGCTTGAAAAACTGTTTTTT. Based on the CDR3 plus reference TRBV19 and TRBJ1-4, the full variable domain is DGGITQSPKYLFRKEGQNVTLSCEQNLNHDAMYWYRQDPGQGLRLIYYSQIVNDFQKGDIAEGYSVSREKKESFPLTVTSAQKNPTAFYLCASRKDRGLEKLFFGSGTQLSVL.

The CDR3 nucleotides read TGTGCCAGCAGTGCACCAATGGGATCTGGAAACACCATATATTTT. Translating it yields CASSAPMGSGNTIYF. V usage is TRBV25-1 and J usage is TRBJ1-3, with D unresolved. With 4 bases removed from V and 1 base from J, the gap between germline ends came to 11 bases. Germline CDR1 reads MGHDK; CDR2 reads SYGVNS. CDR3 length: 15 amino acids.

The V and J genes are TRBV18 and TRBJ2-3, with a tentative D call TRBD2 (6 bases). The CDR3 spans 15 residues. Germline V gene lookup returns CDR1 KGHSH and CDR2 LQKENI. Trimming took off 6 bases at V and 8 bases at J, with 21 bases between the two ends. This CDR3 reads CASSPKEGLGATQYF. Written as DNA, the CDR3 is TGTGCCAGCTCGCCTAAGGAGGGGCTTGGGGCTACGCAGTATTTT. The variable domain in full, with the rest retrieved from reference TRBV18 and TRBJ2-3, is NAGVMQNPRHLVRRRGQEARLRCSPMKGHSHVYWYRQLPEEGLKFMVYLQKENIIDESGMPKERFSAEFPKEGPSILRIQQVVRGDSAAYFCASSPKEGLGATQYFGPGTRLTVL.

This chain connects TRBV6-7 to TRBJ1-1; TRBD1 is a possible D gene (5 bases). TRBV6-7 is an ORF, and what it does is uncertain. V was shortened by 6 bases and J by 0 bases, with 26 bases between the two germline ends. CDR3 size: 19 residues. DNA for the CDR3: TGTGCCAGCAGGACCCCCTTCCGGGACCCCCACCTTGTGAACACTGAAGCTTTCTTT. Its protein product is CASRTPFRDPHLVNTEAFF.

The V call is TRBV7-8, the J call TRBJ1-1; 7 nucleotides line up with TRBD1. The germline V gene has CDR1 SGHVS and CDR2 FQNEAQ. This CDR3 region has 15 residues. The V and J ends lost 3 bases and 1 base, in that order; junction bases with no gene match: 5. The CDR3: CASSFLRQGNTEAFF. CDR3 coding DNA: TGTGCCAGCAGCTTCCTAAGACAGGGGAACACTGAAGCTTTCTTT.

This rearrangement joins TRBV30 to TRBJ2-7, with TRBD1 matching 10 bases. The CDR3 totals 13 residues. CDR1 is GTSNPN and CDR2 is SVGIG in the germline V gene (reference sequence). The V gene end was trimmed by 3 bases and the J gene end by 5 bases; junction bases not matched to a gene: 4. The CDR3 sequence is CAWRGDRGHEQYF. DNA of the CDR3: TGTGCCTGGAGGGGGGACAGGGGCCACGAGCAGTACTTC.

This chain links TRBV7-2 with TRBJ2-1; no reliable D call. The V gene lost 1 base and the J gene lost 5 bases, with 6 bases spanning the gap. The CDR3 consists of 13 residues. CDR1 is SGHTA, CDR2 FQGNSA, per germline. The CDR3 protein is CASSLGPDNEQFF. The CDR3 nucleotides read TGTGCCAGCAGCTTAGGCCCGGACAATGAGCAGTTCTTC. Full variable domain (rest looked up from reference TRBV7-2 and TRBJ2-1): GAGVSQSPSNKVTEKGKDVELRCDPISGHTALYWYRQSLGQGLEFLIYFQGNSAPDKSGLPSDRFSAERTGGSVSTLTIQRTQQEDSAVYLCASSLGPDNEQFFGPGTRLTVL.

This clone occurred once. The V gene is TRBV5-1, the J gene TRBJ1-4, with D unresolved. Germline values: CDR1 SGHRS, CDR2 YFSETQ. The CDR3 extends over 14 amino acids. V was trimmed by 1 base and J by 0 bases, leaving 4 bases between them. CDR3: CASSLTPTNEKLFF. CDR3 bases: TGCGCCAGCAGCTTGACACCAACTAATGAAAAACTGTTTTTT.

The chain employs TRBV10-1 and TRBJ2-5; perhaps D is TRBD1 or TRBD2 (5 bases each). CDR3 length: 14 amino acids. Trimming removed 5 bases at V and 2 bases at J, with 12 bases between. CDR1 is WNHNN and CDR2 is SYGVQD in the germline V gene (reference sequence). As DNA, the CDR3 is TGCGCCAGCAGTACCGGGACGGCACAAGAGACCCAGTACTTC. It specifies CASSTGTAQETQYF.